Below, one T cell receptor beta chain is given with its context. Antigen unknown. The same CDR3 is also encoded by other DNA sequences in this sample. Sequenced by immunoSEQ multiplex PCR; TCRdb stores in-frame clones only, minus some. The repertoire holds some 14,000 clones, over 60% seen once, with under 35% in the top ten. Losses at the gene ends were 2 bases for V and 4 bases for J; bases not matched to a gene: 4. CDR3 length equals 15 residues. Germline assignment: CDR1 SNHLY and CDR2 FYNNEI. This record comes from a study of OX40 agonist ivuxolimab in advanced cancers. About the research overall: Dosing consisted of intravenous ivuxolimab at 0.01 to 10 mg/kg every 2 weeks.

Study findings and constraints: The CD4+ and CD8+ T cells in the blood had expanded clonally by week 6 at 0.1 to 3.0 mg/kg.

This sample comprised CD4+ or CD8+ T cells sorted from blood, obtained in a trial of the OX40 agonist ivuxolimab. This chain connects TRBV2 to TRBJ2-1, with TRBD2 identical over 8 bases. The sequence derives from an adult with an advanced solid tumor such as melanoma, head and neck, liver or kidney cancer. In nucleotides, the CDR3 is TGTGCCAGCAGTGAACCGGGACTAGGGTACAATGAGCAGTTCTTC. It is translated as CASSEPGLGYNEQFF.